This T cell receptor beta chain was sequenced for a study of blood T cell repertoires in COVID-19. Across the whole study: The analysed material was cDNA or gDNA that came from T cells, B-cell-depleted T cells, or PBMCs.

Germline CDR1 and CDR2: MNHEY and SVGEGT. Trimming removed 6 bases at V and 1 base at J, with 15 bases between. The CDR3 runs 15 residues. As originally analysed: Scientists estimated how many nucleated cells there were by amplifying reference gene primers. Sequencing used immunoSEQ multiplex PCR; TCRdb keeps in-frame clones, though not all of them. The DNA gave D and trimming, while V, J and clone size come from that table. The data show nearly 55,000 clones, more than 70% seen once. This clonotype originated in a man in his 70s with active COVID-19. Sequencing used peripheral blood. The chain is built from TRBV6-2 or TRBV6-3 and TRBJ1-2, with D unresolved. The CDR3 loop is CASSPAAGNNYGYTF. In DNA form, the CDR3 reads TGTGCCAGCAGCCCCGCTGCCGGGAATAACTATGGCTACACCTTC.